This TCR beta chain is drawn from a study of identical twins. Overall study results and limits: Whereas memory repertoires showed no such difference, abundant cord blood beta clonotypes carried fewer insertions.

TCRdb fed the 5' RACE reads into MiXCR, producing one record per CDR3 protein. Of about 290,000 distinct CDR3 sequences in the sample, 8.5% to 9.5% were seen once. Points on this clonotype: Its antigen is currently unknown.

The sample also formed part of further work on yellow fever vaccine responses in identical twins.

The sequence came from a woman in her late teens or twenties in good health. The sample comprised CD8+ T cells sorted from blood.

The CDR3 sequence: CASSPDGHNEQFF. The CDR3 region has the DNA TGTGCCAGCAGCCCGGACGGACACAATGAGCAGTTCTTC. The chain links TRBV7-9 to TRBJ2-1; D gene uncertain. The V gene's germline CDR1 is SEHNR and CDR2 FQNEAQ (reference sequence). This CDR3 comprises 13 residues. V was shortened by 5 bases and J by 5 bases, with 10 bases between the two germline ends.